This entry features one T cell receptor (beta chain) sequence. The sample is drawn from a study of CD8 T cells in ankylosing spondylitis. TCRdb re-analysed the 5' RACE reads in MiXCR, keeping a single row per CDR3 protein. The data hold roughly 140,000 distinct CDR3 sequences, with around 42% observed a single time. The receptor comes from a male donor with ankylosing spondylitis. The sample taken for sequencing was synovial fluid, either unsorted or a sorted T cell fraction (not recorded which).

Here the CDR3 reads CAISVRRPSTDTQYF. The CDR3 nucleotides are TGTGCCATCAGTGTACGGCGGCCAAGCACAGATACGCAGTATTTT. The chain uses TRBV10-3 and TRBJ2-3; D is uncertain. Trimming took off 4 bases at V and 0 bases at J, with 11 bases between the two ends. Germline CDR1 reads ENHRY; CDR2 reads SYGVKD. The CDR3 loop spans 15 amino acids.